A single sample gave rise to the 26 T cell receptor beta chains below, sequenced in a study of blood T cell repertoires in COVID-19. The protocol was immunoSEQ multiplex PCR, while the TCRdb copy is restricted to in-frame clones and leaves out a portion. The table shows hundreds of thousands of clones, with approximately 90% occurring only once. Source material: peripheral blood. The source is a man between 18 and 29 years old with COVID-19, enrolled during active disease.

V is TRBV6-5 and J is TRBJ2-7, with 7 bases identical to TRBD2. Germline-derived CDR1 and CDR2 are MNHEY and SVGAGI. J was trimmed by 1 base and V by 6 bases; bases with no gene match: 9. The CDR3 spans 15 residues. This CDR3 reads CASRKGTGGSYEQYF. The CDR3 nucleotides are TGTGCCAGCAGAAAGGGGACGGGGGGTTCCTACGAGCAGTACTTC.

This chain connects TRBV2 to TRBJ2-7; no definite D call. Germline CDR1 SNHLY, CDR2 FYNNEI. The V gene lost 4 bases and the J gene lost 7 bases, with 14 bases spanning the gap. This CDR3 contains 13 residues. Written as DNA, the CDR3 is TGTGCCAGCAGTGGGCCAGGCCTGTGGGAGCAGTACTTC. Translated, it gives CASSGPGLWEQYF.

The CDR3 spells CASSIGDRVTEAFF. CDR3 in DNA: TGTGCCAGTAGTATAGGGGACAGGGTTACTGAAGCTTTCTTT. The chain has TRBV19 and TRBJ1-1; 9 bases align to TRBD1. Germline V lookup: CDR1 LNHDA, CDR2 SQIVND (reference sequence). J was trimmed by 5 bases and V by 1 base; bases with no gene match: 2. This CDR3 region has 14 residues.

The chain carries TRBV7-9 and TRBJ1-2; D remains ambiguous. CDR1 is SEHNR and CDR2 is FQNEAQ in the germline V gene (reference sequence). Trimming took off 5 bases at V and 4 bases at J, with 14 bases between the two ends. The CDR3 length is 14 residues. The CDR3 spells CASSPGGLIYGYTF. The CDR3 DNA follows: TGTGCCAGCAGCCCCGGCGGGCTCATCTATGGCTACACCTTC. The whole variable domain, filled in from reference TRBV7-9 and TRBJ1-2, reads DTGVSQNPRHKITKRGQNVTFRCDPISEHNRLYWYRQTLGQGPEFLTYFQNEAQLEKSRLLSDRFSAERPKGSFSTLEIQRTEQGDSAMYLCASSPGGLIYGYTFGSGTRLTVV.

The CDR3 loop reads CASSPPGTGGETQYF. The DNA for the CDR3 is TGTGCCAGCTCACCTCCGGGGACCGGGGGGGAGACCCAGTACTTC. The chain couples TRBV18 to TRBJ2-5; 7 bases map to TRBD2. With V trimmed by 3 bases and J by 5 bases, 9 bases remained unmatched. Germline V gene lookup returns CDR1 KGHSH and CDR2 LQKENI. There are 15 residues in the CDR3.

This CDR3 is CASSLQGGQREQYF. DNA for the CDR3: TGTGCCAGCAGCTTACAGGGGGGACAACGCGAGCAGTACTTC. The V gene is TRBV11-3, the J gene TRBJ2-7, with D maybe TRBD1 (7 bases). The CDR3 is 14 residues long. Trimming left V 2 bases short and J 6 bases short, with 14 bases between. CDR1 and CDR2 from the germline V gene are SGHNT and YENEEA. Based on the CDR3 plus reference TRBV11-3 and TRBJ2-7, the full variable domain is EAGVVQSPRYKIIEKKQPVAFWCNPISGHNTLYWYLQNLGQGPELLIRYENEEAVDDSQLPKDRFSAERLKGVDSTLKIQPAELGDSAVYLCASSLQGGQREQYFGPGTRLTVT.

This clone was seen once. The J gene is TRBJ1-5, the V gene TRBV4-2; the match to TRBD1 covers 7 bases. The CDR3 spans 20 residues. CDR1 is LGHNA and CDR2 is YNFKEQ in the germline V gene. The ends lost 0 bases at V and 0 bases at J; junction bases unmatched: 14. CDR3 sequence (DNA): TGTGCCAGCAGCCAAGACTTATTTATACAGGGACAGCATAGCAATCAGCCCCAGCATTTT. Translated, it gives CASSQDLFIQGQHSNQPQHF.

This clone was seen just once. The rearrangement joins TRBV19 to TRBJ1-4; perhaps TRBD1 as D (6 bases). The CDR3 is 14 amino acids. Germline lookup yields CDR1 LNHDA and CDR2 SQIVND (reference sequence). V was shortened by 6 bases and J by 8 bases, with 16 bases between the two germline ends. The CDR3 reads CASRGTRADEKLFF. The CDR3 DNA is TGTGCCAGTAGGGGGACACGGGCCGACGAAAAACTGTTTTTT.

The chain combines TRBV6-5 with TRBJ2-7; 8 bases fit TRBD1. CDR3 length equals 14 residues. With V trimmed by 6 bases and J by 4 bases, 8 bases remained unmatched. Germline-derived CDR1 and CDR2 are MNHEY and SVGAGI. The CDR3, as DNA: TGTGCCAGCAGCTCCGGACAGGGTGCGTACGAGCAGTACTTC. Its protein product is CASSSGQGAYEQYF.

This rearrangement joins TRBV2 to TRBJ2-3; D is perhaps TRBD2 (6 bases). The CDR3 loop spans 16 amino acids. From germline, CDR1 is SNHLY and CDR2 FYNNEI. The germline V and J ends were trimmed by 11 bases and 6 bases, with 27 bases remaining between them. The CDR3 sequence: CARQGSERRRADTQYF. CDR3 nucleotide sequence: TGTGCCCGTCAGGGCAGTGAACGTAGGAGGGCCGATACGCAGTATTTT.

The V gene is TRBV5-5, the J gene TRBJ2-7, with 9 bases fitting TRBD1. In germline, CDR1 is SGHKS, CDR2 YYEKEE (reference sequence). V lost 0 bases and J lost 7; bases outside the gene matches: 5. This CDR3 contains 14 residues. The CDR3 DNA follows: TGTGCCAGCAGCTTGGTGGGACAGGGTGAGGAGCAGTACTTC. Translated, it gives CASSLVGQGEEQYF.

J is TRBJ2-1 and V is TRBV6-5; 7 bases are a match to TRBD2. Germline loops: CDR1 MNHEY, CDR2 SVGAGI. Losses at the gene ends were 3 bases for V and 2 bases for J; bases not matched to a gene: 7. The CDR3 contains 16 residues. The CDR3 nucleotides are TGTGCCAGCAGTTATGCAGGGACTAATACCTACAATGAGCAGTTCTTC. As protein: CASSYAGTNTYNEQFF.

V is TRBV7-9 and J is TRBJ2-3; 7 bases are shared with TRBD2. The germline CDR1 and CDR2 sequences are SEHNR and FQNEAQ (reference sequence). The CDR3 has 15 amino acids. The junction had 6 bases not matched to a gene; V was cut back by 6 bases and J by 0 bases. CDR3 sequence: CASSLLASSTDTQYF. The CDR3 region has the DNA TGTGCCAGCAGTTTACTAGCGTCTAGCACAGATACGCAGTATTTT.

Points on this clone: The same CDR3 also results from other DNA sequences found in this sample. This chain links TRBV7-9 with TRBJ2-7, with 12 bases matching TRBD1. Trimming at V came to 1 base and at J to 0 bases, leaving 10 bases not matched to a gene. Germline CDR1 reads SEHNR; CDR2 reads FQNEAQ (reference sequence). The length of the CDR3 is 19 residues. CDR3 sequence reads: CASSLGRDRGREASYEQYF. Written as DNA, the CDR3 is TGTGCCAGCAGCTTAGGGCGGGACAGGGGGCGGGAGGCCTCCTACGAGCAGTACTTC.

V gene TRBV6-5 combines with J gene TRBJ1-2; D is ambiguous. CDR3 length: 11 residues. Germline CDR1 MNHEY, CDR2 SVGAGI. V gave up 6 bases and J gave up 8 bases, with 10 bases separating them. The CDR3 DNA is TGTGCCAGCAGCTGGAGCGTGGGCTACACCTTC. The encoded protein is CASSWSVGYTF.

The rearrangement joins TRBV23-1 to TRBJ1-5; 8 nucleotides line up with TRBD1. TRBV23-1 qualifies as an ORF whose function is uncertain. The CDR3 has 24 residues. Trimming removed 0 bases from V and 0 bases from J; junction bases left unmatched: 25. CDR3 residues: CASSQSRAGGQASKCRNSNQPQHF. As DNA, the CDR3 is TGCGCCAGCAGTCAATCGAGGGCCGGGGGACAGGCCTCCAAATGCCGAAATAGCAATCAGCCCCAGCATTTT.

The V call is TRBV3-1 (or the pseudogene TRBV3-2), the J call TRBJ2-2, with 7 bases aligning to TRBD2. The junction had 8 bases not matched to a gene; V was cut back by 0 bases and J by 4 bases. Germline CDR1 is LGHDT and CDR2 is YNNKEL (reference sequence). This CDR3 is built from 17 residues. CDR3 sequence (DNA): TGTGCCAGCAGCCAAGATGCGGGGGTGGCGGGCACCGGGGAGCTGTTTTTT. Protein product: CASSQDAGVAGTGELFF.

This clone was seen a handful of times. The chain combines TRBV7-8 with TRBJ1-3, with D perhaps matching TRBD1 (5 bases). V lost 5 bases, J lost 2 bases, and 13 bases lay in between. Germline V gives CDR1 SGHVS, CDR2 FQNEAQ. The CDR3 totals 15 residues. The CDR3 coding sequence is TGTGCCAGCAGCCCCGGGGGGTCGGCTGGAAACACCATATATTTT. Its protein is CASSPGGSAGNTIYF. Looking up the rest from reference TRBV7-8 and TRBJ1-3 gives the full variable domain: GAGVSQSPRYKVAKRGQDVALRCDPISGHVSLFWYQQALGQGPEFLTYFQNEAQLDKSGLPSDRFFAERPEGSVSTLKIQRTQQEDSAVYLCASSPGGSAGNTIYFGEGSWLTVV.

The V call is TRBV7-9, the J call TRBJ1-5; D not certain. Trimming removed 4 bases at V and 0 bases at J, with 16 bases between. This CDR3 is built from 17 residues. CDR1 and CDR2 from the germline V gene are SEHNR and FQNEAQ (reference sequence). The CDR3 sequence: CASSYTLDSNSNQPQHF. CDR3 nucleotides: TGTGCCAGCAGCTATACGTTGGACTCAAATAGCAATCAGCCCCAGCATTTT.

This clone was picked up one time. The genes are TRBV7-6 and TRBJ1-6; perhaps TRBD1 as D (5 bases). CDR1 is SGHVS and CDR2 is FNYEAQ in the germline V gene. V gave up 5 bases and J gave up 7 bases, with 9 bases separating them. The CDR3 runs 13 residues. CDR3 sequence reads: CASSRGGNSPLHF. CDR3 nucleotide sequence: TGTGCCAGCAGCCGGGGGGGGAATTCACCCCTCCACTTT. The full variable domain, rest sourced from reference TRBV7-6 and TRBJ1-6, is GAGVSQSPRYKVTKRGQDVALRCDPISGHVSLYWYRQALGQGPEFLTYFNYEAQQDKSGLPNDRFSAERPEGSISTLTIQRTEQRDSAMYRCASSRGGNSPLHFGNGTRLTVT.

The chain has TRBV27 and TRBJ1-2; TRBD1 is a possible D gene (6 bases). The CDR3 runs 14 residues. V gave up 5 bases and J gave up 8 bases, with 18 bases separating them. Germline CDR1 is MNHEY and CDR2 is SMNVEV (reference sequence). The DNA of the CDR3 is TGTGCCAGCAGTCCCCACAGGGTTAGAGAGGGCTACACCTTC. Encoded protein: CASSPHRVREGYTF.

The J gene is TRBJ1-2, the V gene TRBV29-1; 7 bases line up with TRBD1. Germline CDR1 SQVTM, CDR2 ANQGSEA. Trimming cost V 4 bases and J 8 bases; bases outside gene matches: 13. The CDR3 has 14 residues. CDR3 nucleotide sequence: TGCAGCGTTGTTAGGGGGCTTAAAGATGGGGGCTACACCTTC. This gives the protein CSVVRGLKDGGYTF. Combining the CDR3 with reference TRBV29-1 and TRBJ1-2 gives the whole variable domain SAVISQKPSRDICQRGTSLTIQCQVDSQVTMMFWYRQQPGQSLTLIATANQGSEATYESGFVIDKFPISRPNLTFSTLTVSNMSPEDSSIYLCSVVRGLKDGGYTFGSGTRLTVV.

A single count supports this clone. Written as DNA, the CDR3 is TGCGCCACGGGGGAGAACACCGGGGAGCTGTTTTTT. Its translation: CATGENTGELFF. The V gene is TRBV5-1, the J gene TRBJ2-2, with D possibly TRBD2 on 6 matching bases. The germline V gene has CDR1 SGHRS and CDR2 YFSETQ. The CDR3 is 12 residues long. V shed 9 bases and J shed 1 base, with 7 bases lying between them.

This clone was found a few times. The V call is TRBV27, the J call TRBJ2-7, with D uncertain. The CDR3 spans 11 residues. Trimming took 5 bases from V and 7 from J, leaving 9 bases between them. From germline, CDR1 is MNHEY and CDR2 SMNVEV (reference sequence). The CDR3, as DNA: TGTGCCAGCAGTCTGCCGGGTGAGCAGTACTTC. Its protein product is CASSLPGEQYF.

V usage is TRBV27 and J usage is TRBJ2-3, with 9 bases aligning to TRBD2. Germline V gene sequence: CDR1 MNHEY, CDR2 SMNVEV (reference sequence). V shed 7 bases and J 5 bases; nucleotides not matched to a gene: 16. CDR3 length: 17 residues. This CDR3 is CASTPLEAGGPGDTQYF. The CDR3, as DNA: TGTGCCAGCACCCCCCTCGAGGCGGGGGGGCCTGGAGATACGCAGTATTTT.

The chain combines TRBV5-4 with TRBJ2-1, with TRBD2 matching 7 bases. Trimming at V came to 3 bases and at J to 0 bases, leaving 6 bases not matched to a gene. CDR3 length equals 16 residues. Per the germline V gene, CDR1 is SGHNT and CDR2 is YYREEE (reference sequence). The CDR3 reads CASSSSGGSSYNEQFF. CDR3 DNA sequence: TGTGCCAGCAGCTCGTCCGGGGGGTCCTCCTACAATGAGCAGTTCTTC.